This T cell receptor beta chain was sequenced for a study of a mutant IDH1 vaccine in newly diagnosed glioma. With regard to this clone: Its target is unknown.

Assay used: immunoSEQ multiplex PCR; TCRdb lists only in-frame clones, some missing. The sample comprises 50,000 to 70,000 clones, around 74% of which are singletons, and about 4.9% rests with the top ten. This CDR3 is built from 14 residues. The junction had 5 bases not matched to a gene; V was cut back by 4 bases and J by 3 bases. Germline loops: CDR1 MNHEY, CDR2 SVGAGI. The time point here: week 35, safety follow-up. Topical imiquimod accompanied each vaccine dose, which consisted of 300 ug of mutant IDH1 20-mer peptide. Sequencing used PBMCs, obtained from a glioma patient whose treatment included an IDH1 peptide vaccine. The receptor's source is a middle-aged man with glioma. The chain couples TRBV6-5 to TRBJ2-7; TRBD1 matches 8 bases. The chain's CDR3 is CASSFQGAIYEQYF. CDR3 nucleotides: TGTGCCAGCAGTTTCCAGGGGGCGATCTACGAGCAGTACTTC.